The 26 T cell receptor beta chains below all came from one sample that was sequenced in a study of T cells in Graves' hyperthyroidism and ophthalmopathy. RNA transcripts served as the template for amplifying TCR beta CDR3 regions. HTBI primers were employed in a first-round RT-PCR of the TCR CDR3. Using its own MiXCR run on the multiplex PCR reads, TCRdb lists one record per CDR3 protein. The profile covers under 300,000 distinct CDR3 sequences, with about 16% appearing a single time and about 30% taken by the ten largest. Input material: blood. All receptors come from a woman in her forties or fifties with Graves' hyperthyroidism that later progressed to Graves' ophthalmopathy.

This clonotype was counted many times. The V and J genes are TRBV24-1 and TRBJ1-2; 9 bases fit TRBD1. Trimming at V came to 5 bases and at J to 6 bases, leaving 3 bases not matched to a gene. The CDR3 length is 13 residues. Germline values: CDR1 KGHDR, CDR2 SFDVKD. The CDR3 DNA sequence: TGTGCCACCAGTGGAGGACAGGGGAATGGCTACACCTTC. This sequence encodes CATSGGQGNGYTF.

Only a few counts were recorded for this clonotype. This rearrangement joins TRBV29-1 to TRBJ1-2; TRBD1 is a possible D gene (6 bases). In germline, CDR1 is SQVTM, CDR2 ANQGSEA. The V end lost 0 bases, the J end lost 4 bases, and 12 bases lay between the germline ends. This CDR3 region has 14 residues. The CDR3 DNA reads TGCAGCGTTGAAGAAGGGTCAGGGGCCTATGGCTACACCTTC. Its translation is CSVEEGSGAYGYTF.

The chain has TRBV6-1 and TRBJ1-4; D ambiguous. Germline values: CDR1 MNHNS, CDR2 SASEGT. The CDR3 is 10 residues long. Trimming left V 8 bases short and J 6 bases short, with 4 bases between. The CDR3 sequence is CASWDEKLFF. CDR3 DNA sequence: TGTGCCAGCTGGGATGAAAAACTGTTTTTT.

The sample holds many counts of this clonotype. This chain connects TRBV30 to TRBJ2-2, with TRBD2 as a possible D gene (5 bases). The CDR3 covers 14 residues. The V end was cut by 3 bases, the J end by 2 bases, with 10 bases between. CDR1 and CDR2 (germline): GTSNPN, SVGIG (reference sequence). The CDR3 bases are TGTGCCTGGAGGAGAAGCGGAAACACCGGGGAGCTGTTTTTT. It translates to CAWRRSGNTGELFF.

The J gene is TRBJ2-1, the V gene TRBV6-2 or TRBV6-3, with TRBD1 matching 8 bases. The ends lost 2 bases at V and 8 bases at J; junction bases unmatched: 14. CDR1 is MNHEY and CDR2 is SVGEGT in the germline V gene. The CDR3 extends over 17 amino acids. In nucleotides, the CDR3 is TGTGCCAGCAGTTACGATGGGCCCAGGGGGCAAGGTGATGAGCAGTTCTTC. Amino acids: CASSYDGPRGQGDEQFF.

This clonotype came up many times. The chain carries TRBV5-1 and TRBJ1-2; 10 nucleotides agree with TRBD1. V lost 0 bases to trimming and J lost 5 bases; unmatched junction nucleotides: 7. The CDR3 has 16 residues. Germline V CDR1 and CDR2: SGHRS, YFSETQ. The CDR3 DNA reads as TGCGCCAGCAGCTTGGGACAGGGGGCGAGTGGATATGGCTACACCTTC. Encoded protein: CASSLGQGASGYGYTF.

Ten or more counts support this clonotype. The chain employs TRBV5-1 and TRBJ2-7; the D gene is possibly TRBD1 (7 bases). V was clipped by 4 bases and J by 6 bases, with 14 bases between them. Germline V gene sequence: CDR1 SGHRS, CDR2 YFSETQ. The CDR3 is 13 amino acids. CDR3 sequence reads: CASSPGTAGEQYF. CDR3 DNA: TGCGCCAGCAGCCCCGGGACAGCGGGCGAGCAGTACTTC. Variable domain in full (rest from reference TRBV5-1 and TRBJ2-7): KAGVTQTPRYLIKTRGQQVTLSCSPISGHRSVSWYQQTPGQGLQFLFEYFSETQRNKGNFPGRFSGRQFSNSRSEMNVSTLELGDSALYLCASSPGTAGEQYFGPGTRLTVT.

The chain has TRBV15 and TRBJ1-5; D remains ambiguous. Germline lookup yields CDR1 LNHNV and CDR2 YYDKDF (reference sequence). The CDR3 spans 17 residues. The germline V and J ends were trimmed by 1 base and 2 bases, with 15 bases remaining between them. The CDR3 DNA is TGTGCCACCAGCAGAGTTCGGAGCAACCCAGGCAATCAGCCCCAGCATTTT. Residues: CATSRVRSNPGNQPQHF.

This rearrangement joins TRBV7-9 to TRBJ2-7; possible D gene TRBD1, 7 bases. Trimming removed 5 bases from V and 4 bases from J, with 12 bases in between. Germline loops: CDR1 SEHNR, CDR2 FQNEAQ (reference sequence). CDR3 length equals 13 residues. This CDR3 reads CASSAGQKYEQYF. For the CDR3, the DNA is TGTGCCAGCAGCGCGGGACAGAAATACGAGCAGTACTTC.

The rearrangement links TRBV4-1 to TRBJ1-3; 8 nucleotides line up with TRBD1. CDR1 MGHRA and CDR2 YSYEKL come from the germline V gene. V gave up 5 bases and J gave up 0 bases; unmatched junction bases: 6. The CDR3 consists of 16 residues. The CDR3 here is CASSDRQGTSGNTIYF. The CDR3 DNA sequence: TGCGCCAGCAGCGACCGACAGGGGACCTCTGGAAACACCATATATTTT.

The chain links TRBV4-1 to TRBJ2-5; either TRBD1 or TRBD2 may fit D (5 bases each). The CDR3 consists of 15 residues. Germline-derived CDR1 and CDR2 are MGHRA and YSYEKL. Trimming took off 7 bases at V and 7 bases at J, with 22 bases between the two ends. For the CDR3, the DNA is TGCGCCAGCACCCCGGAGGTGAGGGGCGATGCGACCCAGTACTTC. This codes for CASTPEVRGDATQYF.

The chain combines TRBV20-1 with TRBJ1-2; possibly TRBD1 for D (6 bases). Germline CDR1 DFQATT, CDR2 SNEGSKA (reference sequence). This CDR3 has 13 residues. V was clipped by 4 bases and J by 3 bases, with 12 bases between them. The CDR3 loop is CSATTGPDYGYTF. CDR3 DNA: TGCAGTGCTACTACAGGGCCTGACTATGGCTACACCTTC.

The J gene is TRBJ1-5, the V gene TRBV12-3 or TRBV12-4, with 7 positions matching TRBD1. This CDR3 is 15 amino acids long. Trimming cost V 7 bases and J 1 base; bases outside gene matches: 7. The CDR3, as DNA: TGTGCCAGCAACCTACAGGGGTCAAGCAATCAGCCCCAGCATTTT. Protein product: CASNLQGSSNQPQHF.

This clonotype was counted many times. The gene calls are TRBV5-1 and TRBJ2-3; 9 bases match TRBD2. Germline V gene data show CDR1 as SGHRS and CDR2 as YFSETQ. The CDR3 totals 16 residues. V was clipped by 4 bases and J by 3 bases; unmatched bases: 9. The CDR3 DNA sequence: TGCGCCAGCAGCCGAGATAGCGGGAGTCTGACAGATACGCAGTATTTT. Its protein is CASSRDSGSLTDTQYF.

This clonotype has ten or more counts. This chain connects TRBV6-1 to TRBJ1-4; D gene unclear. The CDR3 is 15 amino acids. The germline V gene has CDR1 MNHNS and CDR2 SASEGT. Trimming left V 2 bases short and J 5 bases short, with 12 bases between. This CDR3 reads CASSELKQSNEKLFF. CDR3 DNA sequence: TGTGCCAGCAGTGAACTGAAACAGTCCAATGAAAAACTGTTTTTT.

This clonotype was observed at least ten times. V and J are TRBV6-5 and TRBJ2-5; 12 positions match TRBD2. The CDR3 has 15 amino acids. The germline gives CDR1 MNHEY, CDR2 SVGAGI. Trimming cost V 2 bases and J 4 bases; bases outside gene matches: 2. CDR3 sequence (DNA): TGTGCCAGCAGTTACCTAGCGGGAGGGACAGAGACCCAGTACTTC. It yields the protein CASSYLAGGTETQYF.

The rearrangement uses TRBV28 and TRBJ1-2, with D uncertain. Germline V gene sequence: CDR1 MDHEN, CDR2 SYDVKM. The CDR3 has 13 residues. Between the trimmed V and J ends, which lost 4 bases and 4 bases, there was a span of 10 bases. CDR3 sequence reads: CASSSGILYGYTF. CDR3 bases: TGTGCCAGCAGTTCTGGGATCCTCTATGGCTACACCTTC.

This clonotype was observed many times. CDR3 sequence: CASSFPGMNTEAFF. CDR3 DNA sequence: TGTGCCAGCAGTTTTCCGGGCATGAACACTGAAGCTTTCTTT. The genes are TRBV28 and TRBJ1-1; D is unresolved. The germline V gene has CDR1 MDHEN and CDR2 SYDVKM. The CDR3 loop spans 14 amino acids. V was pared by 3 bases and J by 0 bases, with 8 bases between.

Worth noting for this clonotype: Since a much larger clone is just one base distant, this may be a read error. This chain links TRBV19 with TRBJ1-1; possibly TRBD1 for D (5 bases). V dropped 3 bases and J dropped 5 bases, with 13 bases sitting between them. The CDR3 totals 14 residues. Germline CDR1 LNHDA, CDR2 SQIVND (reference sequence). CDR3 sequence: CASSMRDPATEAFF. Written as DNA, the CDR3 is TGTGCCAGTAGTATGCGGGACCCAGCGACTGAAGCTTTCTTT.

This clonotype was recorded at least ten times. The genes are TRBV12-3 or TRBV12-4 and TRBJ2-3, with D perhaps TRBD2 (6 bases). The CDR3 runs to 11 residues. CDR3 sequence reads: CAGGSGDTQYF. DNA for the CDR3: TGTGCTGGGGGGAGCGGAGATACGCAGTATTTT.

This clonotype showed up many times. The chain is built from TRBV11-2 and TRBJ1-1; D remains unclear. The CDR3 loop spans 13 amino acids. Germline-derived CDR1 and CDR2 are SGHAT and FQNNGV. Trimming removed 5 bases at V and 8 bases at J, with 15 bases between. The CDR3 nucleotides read TGTGCCAGCAGCATCAACGCATTTAGCGAAGCTTTCTTT. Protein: CASSINAFSEAFF.

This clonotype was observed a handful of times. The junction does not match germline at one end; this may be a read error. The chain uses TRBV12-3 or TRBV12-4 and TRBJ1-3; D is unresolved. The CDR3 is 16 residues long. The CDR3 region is CANSFSPLASGNTIYF. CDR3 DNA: TGTGCCAACAGTTTCAGTCCTCTTGCCTCTGGAAACACCATATATTTT.

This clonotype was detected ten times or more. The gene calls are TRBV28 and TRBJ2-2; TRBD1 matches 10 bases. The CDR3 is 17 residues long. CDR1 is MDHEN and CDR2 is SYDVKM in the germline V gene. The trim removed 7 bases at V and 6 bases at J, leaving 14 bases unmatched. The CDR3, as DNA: TGTGCCAGCAATCCCGAGGGGACAGGGGTTCCTCCCGGGGAGCTGTTTTTT. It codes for CASNPEGTGVPPGELFF.

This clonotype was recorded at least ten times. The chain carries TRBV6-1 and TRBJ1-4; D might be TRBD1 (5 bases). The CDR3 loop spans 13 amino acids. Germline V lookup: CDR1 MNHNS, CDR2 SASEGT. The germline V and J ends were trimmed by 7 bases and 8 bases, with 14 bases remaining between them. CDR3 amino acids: CASTGGVGEKLFF. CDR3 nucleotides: TGTGCCAGCACAGGAGGGGTAGGGGAAAAACTGTTTTTT.

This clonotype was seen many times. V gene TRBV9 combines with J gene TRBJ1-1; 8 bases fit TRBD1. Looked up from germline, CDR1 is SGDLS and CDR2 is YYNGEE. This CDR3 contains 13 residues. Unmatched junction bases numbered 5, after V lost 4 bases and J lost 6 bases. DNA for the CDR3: TGTGCCAGCAGCCCCCAGGGGGCAGCTGAAGCTTTCTTT. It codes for CASSPQGAAEAFF.

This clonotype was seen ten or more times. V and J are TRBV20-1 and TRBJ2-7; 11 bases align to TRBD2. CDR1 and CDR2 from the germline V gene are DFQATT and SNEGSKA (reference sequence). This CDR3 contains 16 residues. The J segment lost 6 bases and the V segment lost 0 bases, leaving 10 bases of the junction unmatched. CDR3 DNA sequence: TGCAGTGCTAGAGAGGAACTAGCGGGAGTTTCTGGCGAGCAGTACTTC. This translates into CSAREELAGVSGEQYF.